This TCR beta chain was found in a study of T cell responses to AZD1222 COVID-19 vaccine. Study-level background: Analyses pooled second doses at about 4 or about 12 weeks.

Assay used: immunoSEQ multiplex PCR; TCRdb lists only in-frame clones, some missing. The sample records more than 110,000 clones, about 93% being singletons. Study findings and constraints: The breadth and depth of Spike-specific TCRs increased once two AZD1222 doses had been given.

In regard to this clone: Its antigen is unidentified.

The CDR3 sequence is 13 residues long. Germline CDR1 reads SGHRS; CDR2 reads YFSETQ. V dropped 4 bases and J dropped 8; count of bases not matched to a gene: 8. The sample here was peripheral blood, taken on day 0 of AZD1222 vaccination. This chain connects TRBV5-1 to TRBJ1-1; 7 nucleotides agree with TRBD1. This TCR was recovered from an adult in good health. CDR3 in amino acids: CASSARTGTEAFF. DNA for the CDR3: TGCGCCAGCAGCGCCAGGACAGGTACCGAAGCTTTCTTT.